The present entry profiles one T cell receptor beta chain with its context. The sample originates from a study of blood T cell repertoires in COVID-19. Study background: Whether acute or convalescent, the COVID-19 samples came from the United States, Italy and Spain. The analysed material was cDNA or gDNA that came from T cells, B-cell-depleted T cells, or PBMCs.

Authors' analysis steps: By means of reference gene primer amplification, nucleated cell counts were estimated. The data were produced by immunoSEQ multiplex PCR, yet TCRdb's version contains in-frame clones alone and is incomplete. The DNA was the basis for D and trimming; V, J and clone size are from that table. Here the sample spans 130,000 or so clones, approximately 86% being singletons. V lost 1 base to trimming and J lost 6 bases, with 12 bases between them. Germline lookup yields CDR1 SGHVS and CDR2 FQNEAQ. The CDR3 has 15 amino acids. Sequencing was performed on peripheral blood. This rearrangement joins TRBV7-8 to TRBJ2-2, with D unresolved. The clonotype was recovered from a woman aged 60-70 years with acute or convalescent COVID-19. The chain's CDR3 is CASSLVSLSAGELFF. CDR3 in DNA: TGTGCCAGCAGCTTAGTATCCCTCTCGGCCGGGGAGCTGTTTTTT.